This TCR beta chain was obtained from a study of PD-1 blockade in classical Hodgkin lymphoma. Study background: Patients in the cohort were put on intravenous nivolumab, 3 mg/kg every 2 weeks.

This clone was detected once. Its antigen is currently unknown. Per germline, CDR1 SEHNR and CDR2 FQNEAQ (reference sequence). CDR3 size: 13 residues. V was pared by 2 bases and J by 10 bases, with 14 bases between. Clones were sequenced by immunoSEQ multiplex PCR, and TCRdb holds only the in-frame ones, with some missing. Seen here are around 25,000 clones, 75% to 90% observed once, and the top ten hold around 2.3%. The study, taken as a whole, reports: The drivers behind the repertoire differences, possibly disease activity or prior therapy, remain undefined.

The time point: cycle 4 day 1 (C4D1), after less than 7 weeks of nivolumab. Each patient experienced a relapse that followed autologous stem cell transplantation, and brentuximab vedotin exposure varied. CD4+ T cells were purified from thawed PBMCs by magnetic negative selection. Progressive disease, partial response or complete response was each patient's best response. The specimen was CD4+ T cells from blood, collected before the fourth cycle of nivolumab. The receptor was isolated from a human donor with classical Hodgkin lymphoma. The chain combines TRBV7-9 with TRBJ1-1, with D possibly matching TRBD1 (6 bases). The CDR3: CASSLRGALGAFF. CDR3 coding DNA: TGTGCCAGCAGCTTACGGGGGGCCCTCGGAGCTTTCTTT.